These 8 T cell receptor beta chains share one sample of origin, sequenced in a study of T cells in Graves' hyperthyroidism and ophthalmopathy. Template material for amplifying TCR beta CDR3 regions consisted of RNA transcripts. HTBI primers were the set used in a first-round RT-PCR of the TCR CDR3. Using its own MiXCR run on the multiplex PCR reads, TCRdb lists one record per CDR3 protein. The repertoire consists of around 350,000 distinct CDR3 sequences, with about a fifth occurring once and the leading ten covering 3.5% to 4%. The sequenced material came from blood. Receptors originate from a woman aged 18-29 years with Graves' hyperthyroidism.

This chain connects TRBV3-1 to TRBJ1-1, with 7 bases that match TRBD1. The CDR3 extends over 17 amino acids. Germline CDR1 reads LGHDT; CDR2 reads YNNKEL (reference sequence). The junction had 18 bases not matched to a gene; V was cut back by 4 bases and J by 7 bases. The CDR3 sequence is CASSLQATTGTKGEAFF. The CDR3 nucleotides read TGTGCCAGCAGCCTCCAGGCCACGACAGGGACGAAGGGTGAAGCTTTCTTT.

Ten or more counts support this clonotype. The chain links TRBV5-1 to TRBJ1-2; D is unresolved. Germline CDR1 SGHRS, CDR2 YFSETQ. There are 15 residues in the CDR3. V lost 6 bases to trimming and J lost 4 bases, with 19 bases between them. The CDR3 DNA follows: TGCGCCAGCAAACCCCGAGTGGAGACCCTCTATGGCTACACCTTC. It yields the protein CASKPRVETLYGYTF.

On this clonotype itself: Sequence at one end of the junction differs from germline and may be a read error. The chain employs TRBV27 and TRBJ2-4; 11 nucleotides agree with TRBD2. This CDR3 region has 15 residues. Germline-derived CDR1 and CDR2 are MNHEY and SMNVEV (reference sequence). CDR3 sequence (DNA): TGTGCCAGCAGTCCCAAGACTAGCGGGGTCCACATTAAGTACTTC. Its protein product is CASSPKTSGVHIKYF.

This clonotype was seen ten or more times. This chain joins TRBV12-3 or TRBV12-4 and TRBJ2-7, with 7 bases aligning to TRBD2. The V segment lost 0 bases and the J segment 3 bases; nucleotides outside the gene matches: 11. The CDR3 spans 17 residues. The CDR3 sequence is CASSLASLGLADYEQYF. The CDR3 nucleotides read TGTGCCAGCAGTTTAGCTTCCCTTGGGCTAGCGGACTACGAGCAGTACTTC.

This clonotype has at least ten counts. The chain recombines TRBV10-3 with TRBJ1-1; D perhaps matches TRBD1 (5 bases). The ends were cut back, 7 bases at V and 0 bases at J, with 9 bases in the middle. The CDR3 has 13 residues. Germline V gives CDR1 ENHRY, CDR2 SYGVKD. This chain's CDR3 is CAINQGLNTEAFF. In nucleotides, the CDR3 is TGTGCCATCAATCAGGGTTTGAACACTGAAGCTTTCTTT.

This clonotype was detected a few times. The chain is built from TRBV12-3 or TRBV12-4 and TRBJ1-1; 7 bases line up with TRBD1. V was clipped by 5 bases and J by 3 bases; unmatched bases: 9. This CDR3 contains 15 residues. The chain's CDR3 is CASSPRDRSYTEAFF. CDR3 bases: TGTGCCAGCAGTCCCCGGGACAGAAGTTACACTGAAGCTTTCTTT.

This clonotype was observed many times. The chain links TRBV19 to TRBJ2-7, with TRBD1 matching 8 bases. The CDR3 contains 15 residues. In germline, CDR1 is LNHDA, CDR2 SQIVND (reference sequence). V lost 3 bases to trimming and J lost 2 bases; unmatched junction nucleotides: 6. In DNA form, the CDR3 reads TGTGCCAGTAGTATTGGAGACAGGGGAGCCTACGAGCAGTACTTC. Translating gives CASSIGDRGAYEQYF.

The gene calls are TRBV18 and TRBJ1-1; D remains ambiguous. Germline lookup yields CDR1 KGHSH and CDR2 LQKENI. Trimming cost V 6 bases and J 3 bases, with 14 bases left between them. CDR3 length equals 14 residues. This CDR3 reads CASSFRRVDTEAFF. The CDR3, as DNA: TGTGCCAGCTCTTTCAGGAGGGTGGACACTGAAGCTTTCTTT.